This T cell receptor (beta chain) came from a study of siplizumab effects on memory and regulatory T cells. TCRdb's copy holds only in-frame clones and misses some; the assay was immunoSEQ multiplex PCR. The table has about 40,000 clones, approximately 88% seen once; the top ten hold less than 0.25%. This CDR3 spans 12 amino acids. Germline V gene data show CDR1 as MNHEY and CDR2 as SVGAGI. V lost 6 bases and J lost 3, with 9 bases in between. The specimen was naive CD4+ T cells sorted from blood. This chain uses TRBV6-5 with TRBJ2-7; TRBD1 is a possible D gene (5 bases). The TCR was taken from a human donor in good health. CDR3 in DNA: TGTGCCAGCAGCCCGACAGTCTACGAGCAGTACTTC. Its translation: CASSPTVYEQYF.